What follows are 15 T cell receptor beta chains derived from one specimen sequenced in a study of blood T cell repertoires in COVID-19. TCRdb's copy holds only in-frame clones and misses some; the assay was immunoSEQ multiplex PCR. The table has some 30,000 clones, 89% seen once. The specimen was peripheral blood. The origin of the receptors is a human donor in a cohort sampled during active COVID-19.

The V gene is TRBV7-2, the J gene TRBJ2-2; D remains unclear. CDR1 SGHTA and CDR2 FQGNSA come from the germline V gene. V was pared by 6 bases and J by 4 bases, with 9 bases between. This CDR3 contains 13 residues. The DNA of the CDR3 is TGTGCCAGCAGTTCCACTGTCACCGGGGAGCTGTTTTTT. Its protein is CASSSTVTGELFF.

The V and J genes are TRBV9 and TRBJ2-2; tentatively, D is TRBD2 (5 bases). From germline, CDR1 is SGDLS and CDR2 YYNGEE. Trimming shortened V by 7 bases and J by 2 bases, and 18 bases separated the two germline ends. This CDR3 has 16 residues. CDR3 amino acids: CASARGPYKNTGELFF. CDR3 DNA: TGTGCCAGCGCCCGCGGGCCCTACAAAAACACCGGGGAGCTGTTTTTT.

The chain uses TRBV2 and TRBJ2-5, with 11 bases aligning to TRBD2. The CDR3 length is 16 residues. With 5 bases clipped from V and 3 bases from J, the junction kept 8 bases outside the gene matches. CDR1 SNHLY and CDR2 FYNNEI come from the germline V gene. The CDR3 DNA reads as TGTGCCAGCAGTAATCTAGCGGGGGGACTTAAAGAGACCCAGTACTTC. Its protein product is CASSNLAGGLKETQYF.

This chain links TRBV5-5 with TRBJ1-2; 9 bases align to TRBD1. The germline V gene has CDR1 SGHKS and CDR2 YYEKEE (reference sequence). The CDR3 is made up of 15 amino acids. J lost 3 bases, V lost 4 bases, and 7 bases had no gene match. Here the CDR3 DNA reads TGTGCCAGCAGCAGGCGGGACAGGGATTACTATGGCTACACCTTC. Its protein product is CASSRRDRDYYGYTF. The full variable domain, completed using reference TRBV5-5 and TRBJ1-2, is DAGVTQSPTHLIKTRGQQVTLRCSPISGHKSVSWYQQVLGQGPQFIFQYYEKEERGRGNFPDRFSARQFPNYSSELNVNALLLGDSALYLCASSRRDRDYYGYTFGSGTRLTVV.

The rearrangement links TRBV6-5 to TRBJ2-5; 10 bases are shared with TRBD2. CDR3 size: 15 residues. Unmatched junction bases numbered 5, after V lost 2 bases and J lost 5 bases. The V gene's germline CDR1 is MNHEY and CDR2 SVGAGI. DNA of the CDR3: TGTGCCAGCAGTTACAGCGGGGGGGCCTGGGAGACCCAGTACTTC. Protein product: CASSYSGGAWETQYF.

This clone was counted once. This chain uses TRBV19 with TRBJ1-2; tentative D call: TRBD1 (5 bases). V lost 11 bases to trimming and J lost 2 bases, with 9 bases between them. The CDR3 sequence is 11 residues long. Germline assignment: CDR1 LNHDA and CDR2 SQIVND (reference sequence). The CDR3 DNA follows: TGTGCCGGAGGGGAAAACTATGGCTACACCTTC. This translates into CAGGENYGYTF.

The CDR3 is CASSLGDRLTDTQYF. The CDR3 DNA follows: TGCGCCAGCAGCTTGGGGGACAGGCTCACAGATACGCAGTATTTT. The chain combines TRBV5-1 with TRBJ2-3; 8 nucleotides agree with TRBD1. With 0 bases clipped from V and 2 bases from J, the junction kept 2 bases outside the gene matches. Per the germline V gene, CDR1 is SGHRS and CDR2 is YFSETQ. This CDR3 contains 15 residues.

This sequence joins TRBV5-4 and TRBJ2-2, with 7 positions matching TRBD2. CDR1 and CDR2 (germline): SGHNT, YYREEE (reference sequence). This CDR3 comprises 14 residues. Trimming removed 7 bases from V and 1 base from J; junction bases left unmatched: 4. CDR3 protein: CASGPGGNTGELFF. CDR3 coding DNA: TGTGCCAGCGGCCCGGGGGGGAACACCGGGGAGCTGTTTTTT.

The chain couples TRBV19 to TRBJ1-5; D may be TRBD1 (5 bases). Germline assignment: CDR1 LNHDA and CDR2 SQIVND (reference sequence). The CDR3 length is 15 residues. With 6 bases removed from V and 3 bases from J, the gap between germline ends came to 15 bases. The CDR3 nucleotides read TGTGCCAGTAGCCTAGTGGGGGAGGCCAATCAGCCCCAGCATTTT. Protein product: CASSLVGEANQPQHF.

This clone was seen only once. The genes are TRBV7-2 and TRBJ1-3; D might be TRBD1 (5 bases). The ends were cut back, 0 bases at V and 0 bases at J, with 12 bases in the middle. CDR1 and CDR2 (germline): SGHTA, FQGNSA. The CDR3 contains 17 residues. CDR3 coding DNA: TGTGCCAGCAGCTTAGCGTTTGGGGCGAGCTCTGGAAACACCATATATTTT. It encodes CASSLAFGASSGNTIYF.

The rearrangement joins TRBV6-5 to TRBJ2-2; 9 nucleotides match TRBD2. V lost 6 bases and J lost 4; bases outside the gene matches: 0. Germline lookup yields CDR1 MNHEY and CDR2 SVGAGI. The CDR3 extends over 13 amino acids. The CDR3 DNA is TGTGCCAGCAGGACTAGCGGCACCGGGGAGCTGTTTTTT. Translation gives CASRTSGTGELFF.

The rearrangement joins TRBV10-3 to TRBJ2-5, with D unclear. This CDR3 has 13 amino acids. The V gene's germline CDR1 is ENHRY and CDR2 SYGVKD. Deletions cut 5 bases from V and 1 base from J, with 8 bases between. The DNA of the CDR3 is TGTGCCATCAGTTTGAACAGCCAAGAGACCCAGTACTTC. The encoded protein is CAISLNSQETQYF.

This chain joins TRBV19 and TRBJ2-7, with 12 positions matching TRBD2. CDR1 LNHDA and CDR2 SQIVND come from the germline V gene (reference sequence). The CDR3 extends over 16 amino acids. V gave up 5 bases and J gave up 9 bases; unmatched junction bases: 14. CDR3 nucleotide sequence: TGTGCCAGTAGTCAGACACTAGCGGGGGGCCGTGTCGGGCAGTACTTC. Translating it yields CASSQTLAGGRVGQYF.

V usage is TRBV6-1 and J usage is TRBJ1-2, with 7 bases lining up with TRBD1. The germline V gene has CDR1 MNHNS and CDR2 SASEGT. Trimming took 6 bases from V and 3 from J; bases not matched to a gene: 4. The CDR3 runs 13 residues. This CDR3 reads CASSLDRDYGYTF. CDR3 in DNA: TGTGCCAGCAGCCTTGACAGGGACTATGGCTACACCTTC.

The chain uses TRBV5-1 and TRBJ1-1; 7 bases map to TRBD1. The V gene's germline CDR1 is SGHRS and CDR2 YFSETQ. The J segment lost 0 bases and the V segment lost 5 bases, leaving 4 bases of the junction unmatched. The CDR3 has 14 residues. The CDR3 DNA reads TGCGCCAGCAGGCCAGGGGGACTGAACACTGAAGCTTTCTTT. This translates into CASRPGGLNTEAFF.